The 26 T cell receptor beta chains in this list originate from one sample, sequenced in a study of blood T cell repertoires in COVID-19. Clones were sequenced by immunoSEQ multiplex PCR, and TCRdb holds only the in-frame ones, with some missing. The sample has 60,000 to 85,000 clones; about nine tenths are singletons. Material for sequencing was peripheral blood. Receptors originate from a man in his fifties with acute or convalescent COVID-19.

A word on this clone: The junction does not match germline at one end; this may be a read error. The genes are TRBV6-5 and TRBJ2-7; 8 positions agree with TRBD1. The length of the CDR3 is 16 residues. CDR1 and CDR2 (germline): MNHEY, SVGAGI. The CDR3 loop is CAGSSSAGQVLYEQYF. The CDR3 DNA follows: TGTGCCGGCAGTTCTTCTGCGGGACAGGTCCTCTACGAGCAGTACTTC.

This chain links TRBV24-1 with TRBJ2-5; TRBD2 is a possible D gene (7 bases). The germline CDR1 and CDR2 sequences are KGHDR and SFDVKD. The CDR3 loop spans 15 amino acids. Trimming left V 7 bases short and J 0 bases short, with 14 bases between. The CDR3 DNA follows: TGTGCCACCAGGGCGGGGGCAGGGTACCAAGAGACCCAGTACTTC. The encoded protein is CATRAGAGYQETQYF.

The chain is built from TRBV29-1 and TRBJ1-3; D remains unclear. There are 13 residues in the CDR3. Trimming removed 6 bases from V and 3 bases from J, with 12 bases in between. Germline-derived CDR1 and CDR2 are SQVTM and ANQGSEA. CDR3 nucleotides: TGCAGCGTGCGAAATCTGGTTGGAAACACCATATATTTT. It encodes CSVRNLVGNTIYF.

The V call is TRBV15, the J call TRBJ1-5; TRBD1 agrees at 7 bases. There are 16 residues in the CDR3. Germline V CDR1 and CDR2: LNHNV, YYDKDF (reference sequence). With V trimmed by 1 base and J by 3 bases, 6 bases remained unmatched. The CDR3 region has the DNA TGTGCCACCAGCAGAGGTACAGGGGTGGCCAATCAGCCCCAGCATTTT. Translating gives CATSRGTGVANQPQHF.

CDR3 in amino acids: CASSPGHYYEQYF. The CDR3 DNA reads TGTGCCAGCAGCCCCGGACACTATTACGAGCAGTACTTC. The chain employs TRBV6-5 and TRBJ2-7, with D possibly TRBD1 on 5 matching bases. Trimming pared 6 bases from V and 4 bases from J, leaving 13 bases between. This CDR3 is built from 13 residues. CDR1 and CDR2 (germline): MNHEY, SVGAGI.

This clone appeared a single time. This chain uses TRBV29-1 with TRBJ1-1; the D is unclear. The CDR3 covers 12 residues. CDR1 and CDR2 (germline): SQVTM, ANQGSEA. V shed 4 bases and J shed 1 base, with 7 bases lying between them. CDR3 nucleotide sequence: TGCAGCGTTGGACACAGGAACACTGAAGCTTTCTTT. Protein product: CSVGHRNTEAFF. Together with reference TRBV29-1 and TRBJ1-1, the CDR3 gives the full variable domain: SAVISQKPSRDICQRGTSLTIQCQVDSQVTMMFWYRQQPGQSLTLIATANQGSEATYESGFVIDKFPISRPNLTFSTLTVSNMSPEDSSIYLCSVGHRNTEAFFGQGTRLTVV.

This CDR3 is CASSYRDNTEAFF. CDR3 nucleotides: TGCGCCAGCAGTTACAGGGATAACACTGAAGCTTTCTTT. The chain uses TRBV4-1 and TRBJ1-1; D might be TRBD1 (6 bases). The germline CDR1 and CDR2 sequences are MGHRA and YSYEKL. V gave up 6 bases and J gave up 2 bases, with 10 bases separating them. The CDR3 has 13 amino acids.

The CDR3 loop reads CSVDDSRYGYTF. CDR3 bases: TGCAGCGTCGACGACAGCCGTTATGGCTACACCTTC. The V call is TRBV29-1, the J call TRBJ1-2; tentative D call: TRBD1 (5 bases). V dropped 6 bases and J dropped 5 bases, with 13 bases sitting between them. This CDR3 has 12 amino acids. The germline CDR1 and CDR2 sequences are SQVTM and ANQGSEA.

Here the CDR3 DNA reads TGTGCCAGCAGCCCCGGACAGGCCTATCAGCCCCAGCATTTT. This gives the protein CASSPGQAYQPQHF. This chain uses TRBV7-2 with TRBJ1-5, with 7 positions matching TRBD1. CDR1 is SGHTA and CDR2 is FQGNSA in the germline V gene. Trimming removed 5 bases from V and 5 bases from J; junction bases left unmatched: 6. There are 14 residues in the CDR3. Using reference TRBV7-2 and TRBJ1-5 for the parts outside the CDR3, the full variable domain is GAGVSQSPSNKVTEKGKDVELRCDPISGHTALYWYRQSLGQGLEFLIYFQGNSAPDKSGLPSDRFSAERTGGSVSTLTIQRTQQEDSAVYLCASSPGQAYQPQHFGDGTRLSIL.

The CDR3 DNA reads TGTGCCAGTAGTTTCTGGGGGCGCATGAACACTGAAGCTTTCTTT. It is translated as CASSFWGRMNTEAFF. The chain has TRBV19 and TRBJ1-1, with D possibly TRBD1 on 6 matching bases. The CDR3 has 15 amino acids. The germline CDR1 and CDR2 sequences are LNHDA and SQIVND (reference sequence). V lost 5 bases and J 0 bases, leaving 13 bases between the germline ends.

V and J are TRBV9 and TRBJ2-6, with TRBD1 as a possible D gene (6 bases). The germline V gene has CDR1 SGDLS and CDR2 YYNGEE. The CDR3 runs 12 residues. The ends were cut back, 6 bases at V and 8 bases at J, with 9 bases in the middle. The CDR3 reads CASTRGTNVLTF. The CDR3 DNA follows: TGTGCCAGCACCAGGGGTACCAACGTCCTGACTTTC.

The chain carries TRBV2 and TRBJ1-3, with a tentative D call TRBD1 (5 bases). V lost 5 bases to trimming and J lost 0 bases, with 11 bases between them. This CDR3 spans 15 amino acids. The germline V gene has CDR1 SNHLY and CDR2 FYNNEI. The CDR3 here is CASSLDSLSGNTIYF. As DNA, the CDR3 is TGTGCCAGCAGTTTAGACAGCCTCTCTGGAAACACCATATATTTT.

CDR3 residues: CASSQFPDSGNTIYF. DNA for the CDR3: TGTGCCAGCAGCCAATTTCCAGACTCTGGAAACACCATATATTTT. The gene calls are TRBV3-1 (or the pseudogene TRBV3-2) and TRBJ1-3; D uncertain. The CDR3 covers 15 residues. V dropped 2 bases and J dropped 0 bases, with 8 bases sitting between them. In germline, CDR1 is LGHDT, CDR2 YNNKEL (reference sequence).

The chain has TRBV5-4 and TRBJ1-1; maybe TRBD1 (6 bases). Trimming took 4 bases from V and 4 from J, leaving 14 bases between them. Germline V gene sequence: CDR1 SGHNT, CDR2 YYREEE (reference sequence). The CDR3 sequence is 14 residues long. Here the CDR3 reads CASSGGGAGTEAFF. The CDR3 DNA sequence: TGTGCCAGCAGCGGGGGGGGCGCGGGCACTGAAGCTTTCTTT.

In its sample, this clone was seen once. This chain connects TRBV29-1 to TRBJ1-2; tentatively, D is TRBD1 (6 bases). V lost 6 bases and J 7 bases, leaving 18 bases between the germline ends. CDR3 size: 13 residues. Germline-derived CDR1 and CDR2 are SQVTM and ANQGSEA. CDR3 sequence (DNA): TGCAGCGTGGCGCAGGGGACGCTCTCTGGCTACACCTTC. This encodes CSVAQGTLSGYTF.

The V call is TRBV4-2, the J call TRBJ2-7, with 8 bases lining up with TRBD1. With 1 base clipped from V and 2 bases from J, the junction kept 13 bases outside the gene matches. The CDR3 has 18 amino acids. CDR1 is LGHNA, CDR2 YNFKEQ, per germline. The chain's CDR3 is CASSQAPPGQVITYEQYF. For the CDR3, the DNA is TGTGCCAGCAGCCAAGCCCCTCCGGGACAGGTTATTACCTACGAGCAGTACTTC.

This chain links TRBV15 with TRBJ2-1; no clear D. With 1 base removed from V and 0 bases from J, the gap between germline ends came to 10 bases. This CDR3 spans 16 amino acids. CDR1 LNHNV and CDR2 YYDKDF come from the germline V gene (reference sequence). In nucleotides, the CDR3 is TGTGCCACCAGCAGAGGCCATTCGAGCTCCTACAATGAGCAGTTCTTC. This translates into CATSRGHSSSYNEQFF.

CDR3 residues: CASSPGTSGQDEQFF. CDR3 coding DNA: TGTGCCAGCAGTCCTGGGACTAGCGGGCAAGATGAGCAGTTCTTC. The chain has TRBV5-8 and TRBJ2-1; 12 positions match TRBD2. V shed 5 bases and J 8 bases; nucleotides not matched to a gene: 8. The CDR3 is made up of 15 amino acids. The germline V gene encodes CDR1 SGHTS and CDR2 YDEGEE.

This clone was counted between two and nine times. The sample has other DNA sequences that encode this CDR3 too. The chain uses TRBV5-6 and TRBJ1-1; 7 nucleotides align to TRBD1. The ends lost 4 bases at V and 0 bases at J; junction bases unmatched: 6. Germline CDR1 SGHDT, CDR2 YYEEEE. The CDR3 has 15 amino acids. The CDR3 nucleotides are TGTGCCAGCAGCCGCCGGACAGGACTGAACACTGAAGCTTTCTTT. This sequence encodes CASSRRTGLNTEAFF.

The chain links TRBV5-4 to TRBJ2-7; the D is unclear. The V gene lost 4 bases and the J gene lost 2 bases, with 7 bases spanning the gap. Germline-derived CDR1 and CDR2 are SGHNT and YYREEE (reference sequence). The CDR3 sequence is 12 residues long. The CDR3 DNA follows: TGTGCCAGCAGCCAGGATGCCTACGAGCAGTACGTC. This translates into CASSQDAYEQYV.

The CDR3 spells CASSLTTVRDILTGELFF. CDR3 nucleotide sequence: TGTGCCAGCAGCCTCACAACGGTGCGGGATATCCTAACCGGGGAGCTGTTTTTT. This chain connects TRBV11-2 to TRBJ2-2, with D possibly being TRBD2 (6 bases). CDR1 is SGHAT, CDR2 FQNNGV, per germline. This CDR3 is 18 amino acids long. The germline V and J ends were trimmed by 5 bases and 5 bases, with 24 bases remaining between them.

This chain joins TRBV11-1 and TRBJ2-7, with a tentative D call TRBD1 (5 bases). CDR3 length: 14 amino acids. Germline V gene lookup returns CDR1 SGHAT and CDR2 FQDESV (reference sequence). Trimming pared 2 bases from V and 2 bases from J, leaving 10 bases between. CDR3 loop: CASSLSPGPYEQYV. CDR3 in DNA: TGTGCCAGCAGCTTATCCCCAGGGCCCTACGAGCAGTACGTC.

The CDR3: CASSEGGVTDTQYF. The CDR3 DNA follows: TGTGCCAGCAGTGAAGGGGGGGTGACAGATACGCAGTATTTT. V gene TRBV28 combines with J gene TRBJ2-3; TRBD2 might be the D (7 bases). The CDR3 has 14 amino acids. The germline gives CDR1 MDHEN, CDR2 SYDVKM. Trimming cost V 5 bases and J 3 bases, with 12 bases left between them.

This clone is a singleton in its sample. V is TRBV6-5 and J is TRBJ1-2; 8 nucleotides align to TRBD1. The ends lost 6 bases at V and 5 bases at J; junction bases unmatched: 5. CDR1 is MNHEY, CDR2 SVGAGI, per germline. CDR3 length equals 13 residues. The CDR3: CASSNTGGYGYTF. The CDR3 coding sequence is TGTGCCAGCAGCAATACAGGGGGATATGGCTACACCTTC.

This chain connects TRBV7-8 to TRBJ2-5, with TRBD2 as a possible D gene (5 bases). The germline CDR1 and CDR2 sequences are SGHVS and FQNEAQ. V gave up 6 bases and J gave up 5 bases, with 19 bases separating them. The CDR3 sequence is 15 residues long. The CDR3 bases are TGTGCCAGCAGACACTCGCGCGGGTCGTGGGAGACCCAGTACTTC. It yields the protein CASRHSRGSWETQYF. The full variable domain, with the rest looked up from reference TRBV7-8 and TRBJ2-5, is GAGVSQSPRYKVAKRGQDVALRCDPISGHVSLFWYQQALGQGPEFLTYFQNEAQLDKSGLPSDRFFAERPEGSVSTLKIQRTQQEDSAVYLCASRHSRGSWETQYFGPGTRLLVL.

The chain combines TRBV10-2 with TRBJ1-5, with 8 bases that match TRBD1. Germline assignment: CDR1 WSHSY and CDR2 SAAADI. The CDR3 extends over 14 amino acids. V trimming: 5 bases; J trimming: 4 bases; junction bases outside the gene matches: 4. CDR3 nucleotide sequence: TGCGCCAGCAGTCGGACAGGGAGAAATCAGCCCCAGCATTTT. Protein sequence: CASSRTGRNQPQHF.